This TCR beta chain comes out of a study of regulatory T cells in long-lasting Graves disease. Whole-study results and caveats: For persistent Graves' patients, TCR diversity was lower than for newly diagnosed ones.

Germline V CDR1 and CDR2: SQVTM, ANQGSEA. Trimming removed 6 bases from V and 0 bases from J, with 12 bases in between. This CDR3 contains 14 residues. In its sample, this clonotype was seen many times. Antigen: not known. TCR beta libraries were built with iRepertoire HTBI primers and Arm-PCR of CDR3 regions. TCRdb used MiXCR to reprocess the multiplex PCR reads, holding one entry per CDR3 protein. The sample consists of roughly 560,000 distinct CDR3 sequences, around 12% of them appearing once. Noted time point: newly diagnosed GD, antithyroid drugs for less than 3 months. RNA from PBMCs was the source of the TCR library. A volume of 7 to 9.5 milliliters of peripheral blood was collected in EDTA tubes. Another study also made use of these data, one on T cells in Graves' hyperthyroidism and ophthalmopathy. That investigation notes: Ophthalmopathy was separated from stable hyperthyroidism by a 13 V-J model.

The sequenced sample was peripheral blood mononuclear cells (PBMCs), obtained at new diagnosis, from a patient treated with antithyroid drugs. The receptor was isolated from a woman between 25 and 40 years old with Graves disease. The V gene is TRBV29-1, the J gene TRBJ2-1; D unclear. This CDR3 reads CSVDLWGSYNEQFF. DNA for the CDR3: TGCAGCGTGGACCTTTGGGGCTCCTACAATGAGCAGTTCTTC.